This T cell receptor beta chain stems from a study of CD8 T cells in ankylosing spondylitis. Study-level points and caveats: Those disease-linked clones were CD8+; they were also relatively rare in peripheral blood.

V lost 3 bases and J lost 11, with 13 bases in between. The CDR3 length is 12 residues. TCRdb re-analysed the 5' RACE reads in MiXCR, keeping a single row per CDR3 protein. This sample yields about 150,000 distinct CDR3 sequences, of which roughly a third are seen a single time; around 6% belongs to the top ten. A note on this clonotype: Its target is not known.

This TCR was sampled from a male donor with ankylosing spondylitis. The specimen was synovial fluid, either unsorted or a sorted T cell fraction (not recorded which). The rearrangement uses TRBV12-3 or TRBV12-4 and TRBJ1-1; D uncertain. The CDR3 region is CASSLGWVTAFF. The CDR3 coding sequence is TGTGCCAGCAGTTTGGGCTGGGTGACTGCTTTCTTT.